This is a list of T cell receptor beta chains from one sample in a study of blood T cell repertoires in COVID-19. This table comes from immunoSEQ multiplex PCR, and its TCRdb copy is limited to in-frame clones, with some not included. Of roughly 100,000 clones listed, about four fifths were seen once; the top ten hold around 9.4%. Sequenced sample: peripheral blood. The receptors originated from a man aged 40-49 years with active or convalescent COVID-19. The CDR3 runs from the conserved cysteine through the conserved F or W. Fields, in order: clone size, D gene, V gene, J gene, CDR3 protein, CDR3 DNA. A D gene is named only where the DNA matches it firmly. Expanded clones get a size class; other rows say once, few or many, or leave the size out.

few	TRBD1	TRBV2	TRBJ1-6	CASSQGQVRPRFHF	TGTGCCAGCAGTCAAGGACAGGTCCGACCCCGTTTCCACTTT
-	TRBD1	TRBV9	TRBJ1-2	CASSVVGTGEHGYTF	TGTGCCAGCAGCGTAGTAGGGACAGGGGAACATGGCTACACCTTC
-	TRBD2	TRBV7-2	TRBJ2-2	CASSLTSGATAGELFF	TGTGCCAGCAGCTTGACTAGCGGGGCGACGGCCGGGGAGCTGTTTTTT
-	-	TRBV5-1	TRBJ1-2	CASSLAQGKDGYTF	TGCGCCAGCAGCTTGGCCCAGGGAAAGGATGGCTACACCTTC
-	TRBD1	TRBV7-9	TRBJ2-6	CASSSGQSPSGANVLTF	TGTGCCAGCAGCTCGGGACAGTCCCCCTCTGGGGCCAACGTCCTGACTTTC
-	TRBD1	TRBV18	TRBJ1-2	CASSPGTGPNYGYTF	TGTGCCAGCTCACCAGGGACAGGGCCTAACTATGGCTACACCTTC
-	-	TRBV6-5	TRBJ1-1	CASSPYFGEPTEAFF	TGTGCCAGCAGTCCCTATTTTGGGGAGCCCACTGAAGCTTTCTTT
-	-	TRBV7-9	TRBJ2-7	CASSPRGRPSSYEQYF	TGTGCCAGCAGCCCGCGGGGACGGCCTAGCTCCTACGAGCAGTACTTC
-	-	TRBV5-1	TRBJ2-3	CASSLGGPDTQYF	TGCGCCAGCAGCTTGGGAGGTCCTGATACGCAGTATTTT
few	TRBD1	TRBV10-3	TRBJ1-1	CAISQGQGLGNTEAFF	TGTGCCATCAGTCAAGGACAGGGCTTGGGTAACACTGAAGCTTTCTTT
-	-	TRBV3-1/TRBV3-2	TRBJ1-3	CASSQREAGNTIYF	TGTGCCAGCAGCCAGCGGGAGGCTGGAAACACCATATATTTT
-	-	TRBV13	TRBJ1-4	CASSSELIRDEKLFF	TGTGCCAGCAGCTCAGAGCTAATACGGGATGAAAAACTGTTTTTT
-	TRBD2	TRBV30	TRBJ2-2	CAWSVRSGRGTGELFF	TGTGCCTGGAGTGTACGATCAGGGAGGGGCACCGGGGAGCTGTTTTTT
-	TRBD2	TRBV13	TRBJ2-1	CASSHRSGGRFF	TGTGCCAGCAGCCATCGTAGCGGGGGAAGGTTCTTC
-	TRBD2	TRBV3-1/TRBV3-2	TRBJ2-7	CASSQDQAGGQSQYF	TGTGCCAGCAGCCAAGATCAAGCGGGGGGCCAATCCCAGTACTTC
-	-	TRBV3-1/TRBV3-2	TRBJ1-2	CASSQDHRSNGYTF	TGTGCCAGCAGCCAAGATCACAGGAGCAATGGCTACACCTTC
-	TRBD1	TRBV3-1/TRBV3-2	TRBJ1-1	CASRLMGQGLDTEAFF	TGTGCCAGCAGACTGATGGGACAGGGGTTGGACACTGAAGCTTTCTTT
-	TRBD1	TRBV3-1/TRBV3-2	TRBJ1-1	CASSRVGQGGTEAFF	TGTGCCAGCAGCCGAGTGGGACAGGGAGGTACTGAAGCTTTCTTT
few	-	TRBV7-2	TRBJ2-7	CASSPPIGLRGGGEQYF	TGTGCCAGCAGCCCCCCGATTGGTCTCCGGGGTGGCGGCGAGCAGTACTTC
few	TRBD2	TRBV6-4	TRBJ2-2	CASSGTSTGELFF	TGTGCCAGCAGTGGGACTAGCACCGGGGAGCTGTTTTTT
-	-	TRBV6-1	TRBJ1-2	CASSEGFLYGYTF	TGTGCCAGCAGTGAAGGTTTTCTCTATGGCTACACCTTC
-	-	TRBV6-2/TRBV6-3	TRBJ1-3	CASSPRFSGNTIYF	TGTGCCAGCAGTCCCCGGTTCTCTGGAAACACCATATATTTT
-	-	TRBV7-8	TRBJ1-1	CASETNSGGGTEAFF	TGTGCCAGCGAAACTAATTCTGGGGGGGGCACTGAAGCTTTCTTT
-	TRBD1	TRBV29-1	TRBJ1-1	CSVEVGQGVNAAFF	TGCAGCGTTGAAGTGGGACAGGGGGTAAATGCAGCTTTCTTT
-	TRBD1	TRBV2	TRBJ1-3	CARGAGTGAGNTIYF	TGTGCCAGAGGGGCCGGGACAGGGGCTGGAAACACCATATATTTT
-	-	TRBV6-2/TRBV6-3	TRBJ1-2	CASSYSTGRAYGYTF	TGTGCCAGCAGTTACTCGACAGGAAGGGCGTATGGCTACACCTTC
-	TRBD1	TRBV6-5	TRBJ1-1	CASIPDRDDTEAFF	TGTGCCAGCATTCCGGACAGGGATGACACTGAAGCTTTCTTT
-	-	TRBV6-6	TRBJ2-2	CASTGAGTGELFF	TGTGCCAGCACAGGGGCAGGCACCGGGGAGCTGTTTTTT
-	-	TRBV7-8	TRBJ2-3	CASSLQGTSTDTQYF	TGTGCCAGCAGCTTACAGGGAACTAGCACAGATACGCAGTATTTT
-	TRBD1	TRBV3-1/TRBV3-2	TRBJ1-2	CASVGTGYNYGYTF	TGTGCCAGCGTAGGGACAGGGTATAACTATGGCTACACCTTC
once	-	TRBV19	TRBJ2-2	CASSIWTVATGELFF	TGTGCCAGTAGTATCTGGACAGTAGCCACCGGGGAGCTGTTTTTT
-	-	TRBV18	TRBJ1-3	CASSPPRATGNTIYF	TGTGCCAGCTCACCACCGAGGGCAACTGGAAACACCATATATTTT
-	-	TRBV29-1	TRBJ1-4	CSVEEYGADEKLFF	TGCAGCGTTGAAGAGTATGGGGCGGATGAAAAACTGTTTTTT
-	-	TRBV5-1	TRBJ2-5	CASSSTPGGQETQYF	TGCGCCAGCAGCTCAACCCCCGGCGGTCAAGAGACCCAGTACTTC
-	TRBD1	TRBV11-1	TRBJ2-5	CASTVGTGGETQYF	TGTGCCAGCACCGTCGGGACAGGGGGCGAGACCCAGTACTTC
-	TRBD1	TRBV11-2	TRBJ1-4	CASSLETDRAGEKLFF	TGTGCCAGCAGCTTAGAGACGGACAGGGCTGGGGAAAAACTGTTTTTT
-	-	TRBV6-6	TRBJ1-2	CASSQYMGGDQIGYTF	TGTGCCAGCAGTCAATATATGGGGGGGGACCAGATAGGCTACACCTTC
-	-	TRBV21-1	TRBJ2-7	CASSPRLSSALREQYF	TGTGCCAGCAGCCCCCGACTGTCCAGCGCCCTACGAGAGCAGTACTTC
-	-	TRBV6-5	TRBJ2-3	CASSYSGHSTDTQYF	TGTGCCAGCAGTTACTCTGGCCATTCCACAGATACGCAGTATTTT
few	-	TRBV25-1	TRBJ2-2	CATVHTGELFF	TGTGCCACAGTCCACACCGGGGAGCTGTTTTTT
once	-	TRBV9	TRBJ1-1	CASSAAGPTEAFF	TGTGCCAGCAGCGCGGCAGGGCCCACTGAAGCTTTCTTT
-	TRBD1	TRBV5-1	TRBJ2-5	CASSLPDRARETQYF	TGCGCCAGCAGCCTTCCCGACAGGGCGCGGGAGACCCAGTACTTC
-	TRBD1	TRBV6-5	TRBJ1-6	CASSFRDSQSPLHF	TGTGCCAGCAGCTTCCGGGACAGTCAATCACCCCTCCACTTT
-	-	TRBV7-9	TRBJ1-3	CASSETTLSSGNTIYF	TGTGCCAGCAGCGAGACAACGTTAAGCTCTGGAAACACCATATATTTT
-	TRBD1	TRBV10-3	TRBJ2-1	CAFSENTGGNNEQFF	TGTGCCTTCAGTGAGAATACAGGGGGAAACAATGAGCAGTTCTTC
-	-	TRBV14	TRBJ1-6	CASSQGRFTGYNSPLHF	TGTGCCAGCAGCCAAGGGCGGTTCACGGGGTATAATTCACCCCTCCACTTT
-	-	TRBV7-2	TRBJ2-3	CASSFPARVGGDTQYF	TGTGCCAGCAGCTTTCCGGCCAGGGTGGGTGGAGATACGCAGTATTTT
-	-	TRBV6-5	TRBJ1-3	CASSYYGSSGNTIYF	TGTGCCAGCAGTTATTACGGTAGCTCTGGAAACACCATATATTTT
-	TRBD1	TRBV6-5	TRBJ1-4	CASSYSTGSGEKLFF	TGTGCCAGCAGTTACTCGACAGGGTCGGGTGAAAAACTGTTTTTT
-	TRBD2	TRBV4-1	TRBJ2-5	CASSQDPLAGGPGTQYF	TGCGCCAGCAGCCAAGATCCGCTAGCGGGGGGGCCCGGGACCCAGTACTTC
-	TRBD2	TRBV19	TRBJ2-1	CASISGGLYNEQFF	TGTGCCAGTATCAGCGGGGGCCTTTACAATGAGCAGTTCTTC
-	-	TRBV6-5	TRBJ1-3	CASSYDSGRSGNTIYF	TGTGCCAGCAGTTACGATTCAGGCCGCTCTGGAAACACCATATATTTT
-	TRBD2	TRBV4-1	TRBJ2-1	CASSQVLTGTNPFNEQFF	TGCGCCAGCAGCCAGGTCTTAACCGGGACTAACCCTTTCAATGAGCAGTTCTTC
-	-	TRBV5-1	TRBJ1-6	CASSPSRGGHSPLHF	TGCGCCAGCAGCCCCTCCCGGGGGGGCCATTCACCCCTCCACTTT
-	TRBD1	TRBV4-3	TRBJ1-1	CASSQLQGDGRAFF	TGCGCCAGCAGCCAACTCCAGGGGGACGGGAGAGCTTTCTTT
-	-	TRBV2	TRBJ1-5	CASGAGAEGQPQHF	TGTGCCAGCGGTGCAGGAGCGGAGGGTCAGCCCCAGCATTTT
-	-	TRBV18	TRBJ2-2	CASSPPSRAGELFF	TGTGCCAGCTCACCACCCTCGAGGGCCGGGGAGCTGTTTTTT
-	-	TRBV11-2	TRBJ1-3	CASSQAGNTIYF	TGTGCCAGCAGCCAGGCCGGAAACACCATATATTTT
-	TRBD2	TRBV3-1/TRBV3-2	TRBJ2-2	CASSQGTSGGTGELFF	TGTGCCAGCAGCCAAGGGACTAGCGGGGGCACCGGGGAGCTGTTTTTT
-	-	TRBV10-3	TRBJ1-2	CAIKGGVGYGYTF	TGTGCCATCAAGGGCGGGGTGGGCTATGGCTACACCTTC